This T cell receptor (beta chain) originates from a study of OX40 agonist ivuxolimab in advanced cancers. Using immunoSEQ multiplex PCR, the repertoire was profiled, and TCRdb retains in-frame clones only, with some absent. In the table there are approximately 79,000 clones, 94% of which are singletons. V lost 5 bases, J lost 0 bases, and 4 bases stayed unmatched. The CDR3 has 15 residues. Germline lookup yields CDR1 SEHNR and CDR2 FQNEAQ (reference sequence). The V gene is TRBV7-9, the J gene TRBJ2-7; 10 bases are shared with TRBD1. The specimen was CD4+ or CD8+ T cells sorted from blood, collected in a trial of the OX40 agonist ivuxolimab. The receptor's source is an adult with an advanced solid tumor such as melanoma, head and neck, liver or kidney cancer. CDR3 sequence reads: CASSTTGGVSYEQYF. The CDR3, as DNA: TGTGCCAGCAGCACGACAGGGGGCGTCTCCTACGAGCAGTACTTC.